Sequencing of this T cell receptor beta chain was carried out in a study of blood T cell repertoires in COVID-19. About the research overall: There were acute and convalescent COVID-19 samples, and they came from the United States, Italy and Spain. Sources were T cells, B-cell-depleted T cells, or PBMCs; the material itself was cDNA or gDNA.

Original methodology: Reference gene primer amplification gave estimated nucleated cell counts. The table came from immunoSEQ multiplex PCR; TCRdb's copy has only in-frame clones and leaves some out. V, J and clone size were drawn from that table, and D and trimming were deduced from the DNA. The data hold 180,000 or so clones, with about 76% observed a single time. This CDR3 has 14 residues. V shed 0 bases and J 10 bases; nucleotides not matched to a gene: 8. Germline V lookup: CDR1 SGDLS, CDR2 YYNGEE. The source material was peripheral blood. The gene calls are TRBV9 and TRBJ1-2; TRBD1 matches at 8 bases. This sequence was found in a woman in her forties or fifties with active or convalescent COVID-19. CDR3 DNA sequence: TGTGCCAGCAGCGTAGGGGACAGGCCCCTGTCCTACACCTTC. Translation gives CASSVGDRPLSYTF.